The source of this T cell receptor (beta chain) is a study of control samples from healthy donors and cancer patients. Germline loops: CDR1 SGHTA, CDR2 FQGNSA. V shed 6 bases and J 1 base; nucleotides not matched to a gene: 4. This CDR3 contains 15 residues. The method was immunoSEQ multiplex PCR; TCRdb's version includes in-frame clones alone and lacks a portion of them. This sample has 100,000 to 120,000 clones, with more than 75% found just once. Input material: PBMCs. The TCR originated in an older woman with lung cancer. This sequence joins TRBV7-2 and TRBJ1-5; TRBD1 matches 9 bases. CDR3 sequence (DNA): TGTGCCAGCAGATCCGGGACAGGGAGCAATCAGCCCCAGCATTTT. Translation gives CASRSGTGSNQPQHF. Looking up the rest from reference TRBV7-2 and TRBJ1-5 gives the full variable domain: GAGVSQSPSNKVTEKGKDVELRCDPISGHTALYWYRQSLGQGLEFLIYFQGNSAPDKSGLPSDRFSAERTGGSVSTLTIQRTQQEDSAVYLCASRSGTGSNQPQHFGDGTRLSIL.